The sample holds a few counts of the clone carrying this T cell receptor (beta chain). At one end the junction does not follow the germline gene, possibly because of a read error. The source of the sample is a study of tumor and adjacent non-tumor tissue in lung cancer. CDR1 and CDR2 from the germline V gene are SGHAT and FQNNGV. This CDR3 is 12 amino acids long. TCRbeta libraries were built with three rounds of nested PCR, modified from ARM-PCR. One entry per CDR3 protein, called by TCRdb with MiXCR from the multiplex PCR reads. The sample shows about 93,000 distinct CDR3 sequences, 67% of them seen only once. RNA was extracted from bulk tissue without any cell sorting.

This TCR came from a man aged 55 to 70 with non-small cell lung cancer. The genes are TRBV11-2 and TRBJ2-3; D is ambiguous. Sample: lung tumor tissue. CDR3: CGSRRGSDTKYF. CDR3 bases: TGTGGCAGCAGGAGAGGTTCAGATACGAAGTATTTT. The variable domain in full, completed from reference TRBV11-2 and TRBJ2-3, reads EAGVAQSPRYKIIEKRQSVAFWCNPISGHATLYWYQQILGQGPKLLIQFQNNGVVDDSQLPKDRFSAERLKGVDSTLKIQPAKLEDSAVYLCGSRRGSDTKYFGPGTRLTVL.